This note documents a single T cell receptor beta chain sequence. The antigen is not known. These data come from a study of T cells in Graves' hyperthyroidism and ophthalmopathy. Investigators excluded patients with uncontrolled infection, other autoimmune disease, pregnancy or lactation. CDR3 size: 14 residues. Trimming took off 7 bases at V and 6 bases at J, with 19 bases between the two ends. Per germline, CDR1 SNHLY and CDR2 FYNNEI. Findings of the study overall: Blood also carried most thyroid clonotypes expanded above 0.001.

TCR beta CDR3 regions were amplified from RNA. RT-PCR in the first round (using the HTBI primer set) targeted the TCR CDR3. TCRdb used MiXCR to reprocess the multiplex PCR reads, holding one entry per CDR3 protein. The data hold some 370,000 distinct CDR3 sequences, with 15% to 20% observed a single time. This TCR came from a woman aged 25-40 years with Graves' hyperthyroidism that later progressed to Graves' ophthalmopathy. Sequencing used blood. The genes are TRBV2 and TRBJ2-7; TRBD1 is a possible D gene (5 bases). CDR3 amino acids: CASTSTGKRREQYF. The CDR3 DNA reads TGTGCCAGCACATCTACAGGAAAAAGGCGCGAGCAGTACTTC.